One sample yielded the 32 T cell receptor beta chains listed below, sequenced in a study of control samples from healthy donors and cancer patients. Data came from immunoSEQ multiplex PCR; TCRdb stores just in-frame clones and leaves some out. The profile shows a few hundred thousand clones, around 90% of them singletons. Sample: PBMCs. The receptors shown here come from a man between 40 and 49 years old with head and neck cancer.

The chain uses TRBV9 and TRBJ2-5; possibly TRBD2 for D (6 bases). The V end lost 7 bases, the J end lost 3 bases, and 13 bases lay between the germline ends. CDR3 length equals 13 residues. Germline CDR1 reads SGDLS; CDR2 reads YYNGEE. The CDR3 DNA sequence: TGTGCCAGCGGGAGGTACCCAGAAGAGACCCAGTACTTC. Encoded protein: CASGRYPEETQYF.

The chain combines TRBV29-1 with TRBJ1-2; D gene ambiguous. Between the trimmed V and J ends, which lost 3 bases and 6 bases, there was a span of 11 bases. The CDR3 is 12 residues long. Germline V CDR1 and CDR2: SQVTM, ANQGSEA. Written as DNA, the CDR3 is TGCAGCGTTGACCAAATCGCCGATGGCTACACCTTC. Encoded protein: CSVDQIADGYTF.

J is TRBJ1-2 and V is TRBV18, with unresolved D. V was pared by 1 base and J by 8 bases, with 11 bases between. There are 13 residues in the CDR3. Germline V gives CDR1 KGHSH, CDR2 LQKENI. The CDR3 loop is CASSPLPGEGYTF. The CDR3 DNA reads as TGTGCCAGCTCACCACTGCCGGGAGAAGGCTACACCTTC.

J is TRBJ2-2 and V is TRBV5-5; no clear D. The germline V gene encodes CDR1 SGHKS and CDR2 YYEKEE (reference sequence). The CDR3 covers 15 residues. Deletions cut 0 bases from V and 1 base from J, with 7 bases between. The CDR3 coding sequence is TGTGCCAGCAGCTTGGGGGCAGGGAACACCGGGGAGCTGTTTTTT. It is translated as CASSLGAGNTGELFF.

V gene TRBV27 combines with J gene TRBJ1-6, with no clear D. This CDR3 comprises 17 residues. V lost 6 bases and J lost 1, with 16 bases in between. Per germline, CDR1 MNHEY and CDR2 SMNVEV (reference sequence). Here the CDR3 DNA reads TGTGCCAGCAGCCCTGTCGGGGTCGAGTCCTATAATTCACCCCTCCACTTT. Translating it yields CASSPVGVESYNSPLHF.

The V gene is TRBV27, the J gene TRBJ2-3, with no clear D. This CDR3 spans 13 amino acids. The germline V gene encodes CDR1 MNHEY and CDR2 SMNVEV (reference sequence). The ends were cut back, 7 bases at V and 0 bases at J, with 8 bases in the middle. This CDR3 is CASKLPSTDTQYF. The CDR3 bases are TGTGCCAGCAAACTACCCAGCACAGATACGCAGTATTTT.

CDR3 nucleotide sequence: TGCGCCAGCTCTACCACGGCAGGGGCGGGCTACACCTTC. As protein: CASSTTAGAGYTF. The gene calls are TRBV4-3 and TRBJ1-2; the D gene is possibly TRBD1 (6 bases). The germline V gene has CDR1 LGHNA and CDR2 YSLEER. Trimming removed 8 bases at V and 8 bases at J, with 18 bases between. The CDR3 loop spans 13 amino acids.

The chain is built from TRBV11-2 and TRBJ1-2; 9 nucleotides line up with TRBD1. V lost 5 bases, J lost 1 base, and 14 bases stayed unmatched. The CDR3 extends over 18 amino acids. Germline CDR1 and CDR2: SGHAT and FQNNGV. CDR3 bases: TGTGCCAGCAGCCCCTTGGTAGGGACAGGGCTAGTTAACTATGGCTACACCTTC. This gives the protein CASSPLVGTGLVNYGYTF.

The genes are TRBV5-6 and TRBJ2-1; D tentatively fits TRBD1 or TRBD2 (5 bases each). The germline V gene encodes CDR1 SGHDT and CDR2 YYEEEE. V was cut by 0 bases and J by 2 bases, with 6 bases left in between. The CDR3 covers 14 residues. This CDR3 is CASSLVGAYNEQFF. As DNA, the CDR3 is TGTGCCAGCAGCTTGGTGGGGGCCTACAATGAGCAGTTCTTC.

The CDR3 loop reads CATSAQGGETQYF. The CDR3 region has the DNA TGTGCCACCAGTGCCCAGGGTGGGGAGACCCAGTACTTC. V gene TRBV24-1 combines with J gene TRBJ2-5; the D gene is possibly TRBD1 (5 bases). The CDR3 consists of 13 residues. Trimming stripped 5 bases from V and 5 bases from J, with 11 bases between. Germline V gene sequence: CDR1 KGHDR, CDR2 SFDVKD.

The chain couples TRBV5-1 to TRBJ2-1, with 10 positions matching TRBD1. Trimming removed 0 bases from V and 8 bases from J; junction bases left unmatched: 8. Per the germline V gene, CDR1 is SGHRS and CDR2 is YFSETQ. The CDR3 loop spans 16 amino acids. The CDR3 loop reads CASSLGPTGGFDEQFF. DNA of the CDR3: TGCGCCAGCAGCTTGGGTCCGACAGGGGGCTTTGATGAGCAGTTCTTC.

The genes are TRBV21-1 and TRBJ2-7; the table's TRBD1 call for D was not verified on the DNA. TRBV21-1 is reported as a pseudogene. This CDR3 has 17 residues. This CDR3 reads CASSKEGQGIPAVSLYF. In DNA, the CDR3 is TGTGCCAGCAGCAAAGAGGGACAGGGGATACCAGCGGTCTCTTTGTACTTC.

This chain links TRBV6-5 with TRBJ2-1; 8 nucleotides match TRBD2. Trimming took 0 bases from V and 6 from J; bases not matched to a gene: 7. The CDR3 length is 16 residues. The germline CDR1 and CDR2 sequences are MNHEY and SVGAGI. The CDR3 DNA is TGTGCCAGCAGTTACTCGGCTAGCGGGTATATCAATGAGCAGTTCTTC. It specifies CASSYSASGYINEQFF.

The rearrangement uses TRBV7-2 and TRBJ2-5; a possible D gene is TRBD1 (5 bases). Trimming shortened V by 0 bases and J by 2 bases, and 7 bases separated the two germline ends. Per germline, CDR1 SGHTA and CDR2 FQGNSA. The CDR3 extends over 14 amino acids. The CDR3 nucleotides are TGTGCCAGCAGCTTAGCAAAGGGGCAAGAGACCCAGTACTTC. Translating gives CASSLAKGQETQYF.

V is TRBV12-5 and J is TRBJ1-1; 8 bases fit TRBD1. The germline V gene has CDR1 LGHNT and CDR2 FRNRAP. The CDR3 consists of 12 residues. The trim removed 1 base at V and 9 bases at J, leaving 1 base unmatched. CDR3 bases: TGTGCTAGTGGTTTGGGGACAGGGCAAGCTTTCTTT. Its translation: CASGLGTGQAFF.

The chain employs TRBV5-1 and TRBJ2-2; 10 nucleotides line up with TRBD2. This CDR3 comprises 14 residues. The J segment lost 5 bases and the V segment lost 7 bases, leaving 5 bases of the junction unmatched. Germline V CDR1 and CDR2: SGHRS, YFSETQ. In DNA, the CDR3 is TGCGCCAGCGCAAGCGGGAGGGGTACCGGGGAGCTGTTTTTT. Protein product: CASASGRGTGELFF.

This chain joins TRBV24-1 and TRBJ2-3, with D tentatively TRBD1 or TRBD2 (5 bases each). V was clipped by 4 bases and J by 8 bases, with 12 bases between them. CDR1 is KGHDR and CDR2 is SFDVKD in the germline V gene. The CDR3 runs 13 residues. The CDR3 DNA reads TGTGCCACCAGTGACACCGGGACCGCTACGCAGTATTTT. It yields the protein CATSDTGTATQYF.

The chain combines TRBV7-9 with TRBJ1-1, with a tentative D call TRBD1 (5 bases). Trimming removed 5 bases at V and 4 bases at J, with 14 bases between. The germline CDR1 and CDR2 sequences are SEHNR and FQNEAQ (reference sequence). The CDR3 length is 14 residues. The CDR3 loop is CASSPLGVTTEAFF. DNA of the CDR3: TGTGCCAGCAGCCCCCTAGGGGTAACCACTGAAGCTTTCTTT.

The gene calls are TRBV3-1 (or the pseudogene TRBV3-2) and TRBJ2-7; TRBD2 agrees at 8 bases. Trimming took 7 bases from V and 3 from J; bases not matched to a gene: 8. The germline gives CDR1 LGHDT, CDR2 YNNKEL (reference sequence). The CDR3 runs 14 residues. In DNA form, the CDR3 reads TGTGCCAGCACCTTTAGCGGGAATAACTACGAGCAGTACTTC. Protein: CASTFSGNNYEQYF.

CDR3 loop: CASSQEGQNSYEQYF. As DNA, the CDR3 is TGTGCCAGCAGCCAAGAGGGACAGAACTCCTACGAGCAGTACTTC. This sequence joins TRBV3-1 (or the pseudogene TRBV3-2) and TRBJ2-7; 7 bases align to TRBD1. J was trimmed by 0 bases and V by 0 bases; bases with no gene match: 2. Per germline, CDR1 LGHDT and CDR2 YNNKEL (reference sequence). CDR3 size: 15 residues.

Written as DNA, the CDR3 is TGCGCCAGCAGCCAAAGCGAGCCCAATTCACCCCTCCACTTT. Its protein product is CASSQSEPNSPLHF. This chain links TRBV4-1 with TRBJ1-6; D remains unclear. Deletions cut 2 bases from V and 7 bases from J, with 9 bases between. The CDR3 length is 14 residues. Germline V CDR1 and CDR2: MGHRA, YSYEKL.

V and J are TRBV27 and TRBJ1-2; 9 bases are a match to TRBD1. The CDR3 is 14 residues long. With 3 bases clipped from V and 2 bases from J, the junction kept 1 base outside the gene matches. Germline-derived CDR1 and CDR2 are MNHEY and SMNVEV (reference sequence). The CDR3 nucleotides read TGTGCCAGCAGTTTCGGGACAGGGAACTATGGCTACACCTTC. It translates to CASSFGTGNYGYTF.

The chain combines TRBV24-1 with TRBJ2-4; D is perhaps TRBD1 or TRBD2 (5 bases each). Deletions cut 7 bases from V and 5 bases from J, with 14 bases between. CDR3 length: 14 residues. Germline loops: CDR1 KGHDR, CDR2 SFDVKD. The CDR3 coding sequence is TGTGCCACCAGGGTCCCCCAGGGACAAAACATTCAGTACTTC. Amino acid sequence: CATRVPQGQNIQYF.

The rearrangement links TRBV7-2 to TRBJ2-1; 7 bases fit TRBD2. The germline gives CDR1 SGHTA, CDR2 FQGNSA. CDR3 length: 14 residues. Trimming at V came to 1 base and at J to 7 bases, leaving 4 bases not matched to a gene. The CDR3 reads CASSLGGSGNEQFF. For the CDR3, the DNA is TGTGCCAGCAGCTTAGGCGGGAGTGGAAATGAGCAGTTCTTC.

This clone was counted once. J is TRBJ2-3 and V is TRBV7-2, with 7 positions matching TRBD2. Unmatched junction bases numbered 13, after V lost 4 bases and J lost 0 bases. Germline-derived CDR1 and CDR2 are SGHTA and FQGNSA. This CDR3 spans 18 amino acids. The CDR3 bases are TGTGCCAGCAGCTCACCAACGGGGGGATTAACTAGCACAGATACGCAGTATTTT. Translating gives CASSSPTGGLTSTDTQYF.

The chain couples TRBV6-2 or TRBV6-3 to TRBJ2-7; D gene ambiguous. Trimming cost V 0 bases and J 2 bases, with 14 bases left between them. The CDR3 spans 16 residues. Germline V gene data show CDR1 as MNHEY and CDR2 as SVGEGT. The CDR3 nucleotides read TGTGCCAGCAGTTACTCAGTCCCTAGAGTTCCCTACGAGCAGTACTTC. It translates to CASSYSVPRVPYEQYF.

V usage is TRBV6-5 and J usage is TRBJ2-5, with 10 bases fitting TRBD2. Germline CDR1 MNHEY, CDR2 SVGAGI. CDR3 length equals 13 residues. V lost 11 bases to trimming and J lost 0 bases; unmatched junction nucleotides: 3. This chain's CDR3 is CAVGTSDQETQYF. The DNA of the CDR3 is TGTGCCGTAGGGACTAGCGACCAAGAGACCCAGTACTTC.

This rearrangement joins TRBV19 to TRBJ1-6; D remains unclear. The V gene lost 6 bases and the J gene lost 10 bases, with 16 bases spanning the gap. The CDR3 spans 14 residues. CDR1 LNHDA and CDR2 SQIVND come from the germline V gene (reference sequence). The CDR3: CASSQQRVRSPLHF. The CDR3 DNA reads TGTGCCAGTAGCCAGCAGAGGGTGAGATCACCCCTCCACTTT.

The gene calls are TRBV5-1 and TRBJ1-1; TRBD1 matches at 7 bases. Germline loops: CDR1 SGHRS, CDR2 YFSETQ. The CDR3 runs to 11 residues. Trimming cost V 1 base and J 11 bases; bases outside gene matches: 2. The CDR3 protein is CASSLTGVAFF. For the CDR3, the DNA is TGCGCCAGCAGCTTGACAGGGGTTGCTTTCTTT.

This clone was seen a handful of times. The V call is TRBV5-1, the J call TRBJ1-5; D is possibly TRBD1 (5 bases). V lost 4 bases to trimming and J lost 4 bases, with 9 bases between them. CDR1 is SGHRS and CDR2 is YFSETQ in the germline V gene. CDR3 length: 13 amino acids. CDR3 amino acids: CASSQDKNQPQHF. In DNA form, the CDR3 reads TGCGCCAGCAGCCAGGACAAAAATCAGCCCCAGCATTTT.

The rearrangement links TRBV7-2 to TRBJ2-7, with 7 bases fitting TRBD1. The CDR3 runs to 14 residues. V lost 1 base and J lost 5; bases outside the gene matches: 5. Looked up from germline, CDR1 is SGHTA and CDR2 is FQGNSA. The CDR3 DNA reads TGTGCCAGCAGCTTAGAGACAGGGTATCACGAGCAGTACTTC. Translation gives CASSLETGYHEQYF.

The table lists this clone with a count of one. This chain joins TRBV28 and TRBJ1-3, with D perhaps TRBD1 (5 bases). This CDR3 region has 15 residues. The germline CDR1 and CDR2 sequences are MDHEN and SYDVKM. V was cut by 5 bases and J by 7 bases, with 18 bases left in between. The DNA of the CDR3 is TGTGCCAGCAGTGACGTATCGGCAGGGAGGAACACCATATATTTT. It translates to CASSDVSAGRNTIYF.